Shown below are 10 T cell receptor beta chains from a single sample sequenced in a study of T cells after yellow fever vaccination (dated by TCRdb to about 2019). The sample's treatment or condition, from its label and the paper: live attenuated yellow fever vaccine strain. The method behind the library was 5' RACE. Data came from an Illumina HiSeq 2500. TCRdb trimmed public reads at Q25 via fastp, called clones via MiXCR and kept in-frame beta chains. CDR3 protein duplicates are merged, each entry listing the most common genes and DNA. A total of over 70,000 distinct CDR3 sequences appear in this sample, 7.5% to 8% of them only once. Clones ranked in the top ten supply roughly 41% of the sample. The specimen was CD8+ T cells sorted from PBMCs, collected on the day of the yellow fever booster vaccination. All receptors derive from a man aged 30 to 45 who received the YFV17D yellow fever vaccine.

The sample holds a few counts of this clonotype. J is TRBJ2-5 and V is TRBV4-3; TRBD1 matches 10 bases. The CDR3 extends over 16 amino acids. The germline gives CDR1 LGHNA, CDR2 YSLEER. Trimming cost V 2 bases and J 4 bases; bases outside gene matches: 7. CDR3 protein: CASSQTGTGVGETQYF. The CDR3 DNA is TGCGCCAGCAGCCAAACCGGGACAGGGGTAGGAGAGACCCAGTACTTC.

The V gene is TRBV19, the J gene TRBJ1-1, with D possibly matching TRBD1 (6 bases). CDR1 and CDR2 (germline): LNHDA, SQIVND (reference sequence). The CDR3 has 12 amino acids. V was shortened by 5 bases and J by 9 bases, with 13 bases between the two germline ends. For the CDR3, the DNA is TGTGCCAGTAGTTTCTCCCGGGACAAAGCTTTCTTT. Translated: CASSFSRDKAFF.

The rearrangement uses TRBV6-5 and TRBJ2-5; D remains unclear. Trimming removed 3 bases from V and 4 bases from J, with 6 bases in between. The CDR3 contains 12 residues. CDR1 is MNHEY, CDR2 SVGAGI, per germline. The CDR3 bases are TGTGCCAGCAGTTATTCCGGAGAGACCCAGTACTTC. This sequence encodes CASSYSGETQYF.

J is TRBJ2-3 and V is TRBV6-2 or TRBV6-3; D not certain. With 8 bases removed from V and 4 bases from J, the gap between germline ends came to 13 bases. CDR3 length equals 13 residues. Germline V gene data show CDR1 as MNHEY and CDR2 as SVGEGT. The CDR3 DNA is TGTGCCAGCGGCCTTTGGAAAGCAGATACGCAGTATTTT. Its protein is CASGLWKADTQYF.

Only a few counts were recorded for this clonotype. The chain joins TRBV7-9 to TRBJ2-1; no clear D gene. V was pared by 5 bases and J by 10 bases, with 12 bases between. This CDR3 region has 12 residues. Per germline, CDR1 SEHNR and CDR2 FQNEAQ (reference sequence). CDR3 in amino acids: CASSPPLEEQFF. CDR3 in DNA: TGTGCCAGCAGCCCCCCCCTGGAAGAGCAGTTCTTC.

This chain joins TRBV5-5 and TRBJ2-1, with D hard to call. CDR1 is SGHKS and CDR2 is YYEKEE in the germline V gene (reference sequence). CDR3 length: 12 residues. V was pared by 1 base and J by 6 bases, with 5 bases between. CDR3 coding DNA: TGTGCCAGCAGCTTGAACTTCAATGAGCAGTTCTTC. Amino acids: CASSLNFNEQFF.

V usage is TRBV6-5 and J usage is TRBJ2-5, with 7 positions matching TRBD2. The junction had 8 bases not matched to a gene; V was cut back by 4 bases and J by 3 bases. This CDR3 is built from 15 residues. Per germline, CDR1 MNHEY and CDR2 SVGAGI. The CDR3 coding sequence is TGTGCCAGCAGTTCCGCCCGGACTAGAAAAGAGACCCAGTACTTC. Encoded protein: CASSSARTRKETQYF.

This clonotype was observed a handful of times. The chain couples TRBV18 to TRBJ2-2; 10 bases fit TRBD2. Germline CDR1 and CDR2: KGHSH and LQKENI. V gave up 2 bases and J gave up 4 bases; unmatched junction bases: 7. The CDR3 loop spans 17 amino acids. In DNA, the CDR3 is TGTGCCAGCTCACCATTGTCTAGCGGGAGTCTCACCGGGGAGCTGTTTTTT. Amino acids: CASSPLSSGSLTGELFF.

This clonotype was observed a handful of times. The V and J genes are TRBV28 and TRBJ2-3, with 10 bases fitting TRBD2. CDR1 and CDR2 from the germline V gene are MDHEN and SYDVKM. The CDR3 contains 14 residues. The V gene end was trimmed by 6 bases and the J gene end by 2 bases; junction bases not matched to a gene: 2. CDR3 DNA: TGTGCCAGCAGACTAGCGGGGCTCACAGATACGCAGTATTTT. Its translation is CASRLAGLTDTQYF.

This clonotype was seen ten or more times. The junction departs from germline at one end; a sequencing error may be responsible. The V and J genes are TRBV4-3 and TRBJ2-1; no clear D gene. Germline assignment: CDR1 LGHNA and CDR2 YSLEER. This CDR3 comprises 13 residues. CDR3 coding DNA: TGTGCCAGCAGCCAAGAAAACTACAATGAGCAGTTCTTC. Protein sequence: CASSQENYNEQFF.